Listed below are T cell receptor beta chains from one sample, sequenced in a study of spatial heterogeneity in lung cancer. TCRdb itself ran the 5' RACE reads through MiXCR, one entry per CDR3 protein. The sample lists tens of thousands of distinct CDR3 sequences; 10% to 15% were seen once. The sequencing used PBMCs, collected at surgery. The receptors shown here come from a male donor with early-stage non-small cell lung cancer. Each CDR3 is given with its conserved first and last residue. Fields, in order: V gene, D gene, clone size, J gene, CDR3 DNA, CDR3 protein. A D gene is named only where the DNA matches it firmly. Not every row has a clone size; where given, it reads once, few, many or a size class.

>TRBV2|TRBD1|few|TRBJ2-1
TGTGCCAGCAGCGAAAGTAAGACAGGGTTCTACAATGAGCAGTTCTTC
CASSESKTGFYNEQFF
>TRBV3-1|TRBD2|few|TRBJ2-3
TGTGCCAGCAGTCCCACTAGCGGGTTACGCACAGATACGCAGTATTTT
CASSPTSGLRTDTQYF
>TRBV10-2|-|few|TRBJ1-2
TGCGCCAGCAGGAAGGACGGCGGGCAAAACTATGGCTACACCTTC
CASRKDGGQNYGYTF
>TRBV29-1|TRBD2|-|TRBJ2-3
TGCAGCGTTGTCGATAGCGGGAATGTGAATACGCAGTATTTT
CSVVDSGNVNTQYF
>TRBV12-3/TRBV12-4|-|-|TRBJ1-2
TGTGCCAGCAGTTTAGCCCAAGTCTATGGCTACACCTTC
CASSLAQVYGYTF
>TRBV23-1|-|-|TRBJ1-5
TGCGCCAGCAGTCATGCAAAGGGCGTAGGAATTGGGCAGCCCCAGCATTTT
CASSHAKGVGIGQPQHF
>TRBV7-9|-|many|TRBJ2-1
TGTGCCAGCAGCCCCCCCGTGGATGAGCAGTTCTTC
CASSPPVDEQFF
>TRBV25-1|-|-|TRBJ2-5
TGTGCCAGCAGTTCAACGGGCCCCGACAGCCCATGGACCCAGTACTTC
CASSSTGPDSPWTQYF
>TRBV7-9|-|-|TRBJ2-3
TGTGCCAGCAGCCCCCAAGTTAGCACAGATACGCAGTATTTT
CASSPQVSTDTQYF
>TRBV6-6|TRBD2|-|TRBJ2-7
TGTGCCAGCAGTCACACGGGACTAGCGGGGGAGTACGAGCAGTACTTC
CASSHTGLAGEYEQYF
>TRBV7-9|TRBD1|-|TRBJ2-2
TGTGCCAGCAGCTTGGGACAGCCGAACACCGGGGAGCTGTTTTTT
CASSLGQPNTGELFF
>TRBV3-1|-|-|TRBJ2-1
TGTGCCAGCAGCCAAGATCTCGCGGAGGGCAATGAGCAGTTCTTC
CASSQDLAEGNEQFF
>TRBV2|-|-|TRBJ2-7
TGTGCCAGCAGTGTCGGCTTCTACGAGCAGTACTTC
CASSVGFYEQYF
>TRBV5-1|TRBD2|-|TRBJ2-1
TGCGCCAGCAGCCCGCGACTAGCTGGGGAAGATGAGCAGTTCTTC
CASSPRLAGEDEQFF
>TRBV20-1|TRBD1|-|TRBJ2-5
TGCAGTGCTAGAGGATGGGACAGCCTAGAAGAGACCCAGTACTTC
CSARGWDSLEETQYF
>TRBV6-2/TRBV6-3|-|many|TRBJ1-5
TGTGCCAGCAGTTACGGGGACAGCAATCAGCCCCAGCATTTT
CASSYGDSNQPQHF
>TRBV14|-|-|TRBJ1-1
TGTGCCAGCAGCCATCTAGGACGGGGGATGAACACTGAAGCTTTCTTT
CASSHLGRGMNTEAFF
>TRBV7-2|-|-|TRBJ2-1
TGTGCCAGCAGCTTAGAAGGGAACTCCTACAATGAGCAGTTCTTC
CASSLEGNSYNEQFF
>TRBV4-1|TRBD1|-|TRBJ1-3
TGCGCCAGCAGCCCACAAACAGGGGGCACTGGAAACACCATATATTTT
CASSPQTGGTGNTIYF
>TRBV4-1|-|-|TRBJ2-3
TGCGCCAGCAGCCAACTAGGGTTGGTAACAGATACGCAGTATTTT
CASSQLGLVTDTQYF
>TRBV19|TRBD1|-|TRBJ2-3
TGTGCCAGTAGTGCTACAGGGGCAGTTACAGATACGCAGTATTTT
CASSATGAVTDTQYF
>TRBV14|-|few|TRBJ1-6
TGTGCCAGCAACGGACTTGTAAATTCACCCCTCCACTTT
CASNGLVNSPLHF
>TRBV7-3|-|-|TRBJ2-6
TGTGCCAGCAGCCTTACAGGGACTGGGGCCAACGTCCTGACTTTC
CASSLTGTGANVLTF
>TRBV19|TRBD2|-|TRBJ2-5
TGTGCCAGTAGCCGGACTAGCGTGGAGACCCAGTACTTC
CASSRTSVETQYF
>TRBV11-2|TRBD2|-|TRBJ2-3
TGTGCCAGCAGCTCAGCGGGGGGGCCGGCAGATACGCAGTATTTT
CASSSAGGPADTQYF
>TRBV29-1|TRBD2|few|TRBJ2-2
TGCAGCGTTGGAGGGGAGGGGACCGGGGAGCTGTTTTTT
CSVGGEGTGELFF